This is a list of T cell receptor beta chains from one sample in a study of shared clonotypes between healthy human individuals. The table came from immunoSEQ multiplex PCR; TCRdb's copy has only in-frame clones and leaves some out. This table holds roughly 600,000 clones, roughly 98% found once. Sequencing used naive CD8+ T cells sorted from blood. The source is a man aged 30 to 39 in good health. CDR3s leave out the opening cysteine and the closing phenylalanine or tryptophan. D genes are given only for firm matches.

d_call v_call cdr3_aa
TRBD2 TRBV7-8 ASSLASLAGVETQY
- TRBV5-1 ASSLELVRDEQF
- TRBV7-9 ASSPWISVAGELF
- TRBV19 ASHGQSNQPQH
TRBD2 TRBV5-1 ASSLSGQAGGQETQY
TRBD1 TRBV2 ASSEGQGGLNTEAF
TRBD2 TRBV13 ASSLGLAGVSGELF
TRBD1 TRBV7-9 ASSYGQGAIYEQY
TRBD2 TRBV6-5 ASSYGNSGIVGEQY
- TRBV6-4 ASSDSALGGTDTQY